This passage covers 5 T cell receptor beta chains from one sample sequenced in a study of blood T cell repertoires in COVID-19 (dated by TCRdb to 2020 to 2021). The library was made by the immunoSEQ multiplex PCR assay. TCRdb took this table from immuneACCESS and kept in-frame rearrangements with V and J called. Such tables lack part of the clones; where checked against another copy, unresolved V genes explain under half of the gap, and the rest is unexplained. Here the sample has about 120,000 clones; 82% occur a single time. The biggest ten clones account for 4% to 5.5% of the sample. Sequenced material: peripheral blood. These receptors all come from a woman aged 65 to 85 with acute or convalescent COVID-19.

Many counts were recorded for this clone. The chain joins TRBV25-1 to TRBJ1-2; weak D call: TRBD1 (6 bases). The CDR3 loop spans 14 amino acids. Germline assignment: CDR1 MGHDK and CDR2 SYGVNS. Trimming stripped 4 bases from V and 0 bases from J, with 9 bases between. The CDR3 spells CASSVTGANYGYTF. CDR3 nucleotides: TGTGCCAGCAGTGTGACAGGAGCTAACTATGGCTACACCTTC.

As concerns this clone: Sequence at one end of the junction differs from germline and may be a read error. The chain carries TRBV6-5 and TRBJ1-1; D is unclear. The germline V gene has CDR1 MNHEY and CDR2 SVGAGI. The CDR3 has 13 residues. The CDR3, as DNA: TGTGCCAGTTCTACGGACGGGAACGCTGAAGCTTTCTTT. Its translation is CASSTDGNAEAFF.

This rearrangement joins TRBV15 to TRBJ2-7, with 8 bases that match TRBD2. CDR1 and CDR2 from the germline V gene are LNHNV and YYDKDF (reference sequence). The V and J ends lost 2 bases and 0 bases, in that order; junction bases with no gene match: 6. The CDR3 is made up of 16 amino acids. The CDR3 sequence is CATSRTTGGFSYEQYF. Here the CDR3 DNA reads TGTGCCACCAGCAGAACCACGGGGGGGTTCTCCTACGAGCAGTACTTC.

The V and J genes are TRBV24-1 and TRBJ1-2, with D unclear. V lost 1 base and J lost 8, with 10 bases in between. Germline CDR1 reads KGHDR; CDR2 reads SFDVKD. The CDR3 runs to 13 residues. As DNA, the CDR3 is TGTGCCACCAGTGATTTTAGAAGTTGGGGCTACACCTTC. This sequence encodes CATSDFRSWGYTF.

The rearrangement uses TRBV3-1 (or the pseudogene TRBV3-2) and TRBJ2-3, with 12 bases fitting TRBD2. The germline V gene has CDR1 LGHDT and CDR2 YNNKEL (reference sequence). This CDR3 spans 16 amino acids. V gave up 4 bases and J gave up 8 bases; unmatched junction bases: 10. CDR3 nucleotide sequence: TGTGCCAGCAGCCCAACTAGCGGGGGGCCCTCCGGTACGCAGTATTTT. Residues: CASSPTSGGPSGTQYF.